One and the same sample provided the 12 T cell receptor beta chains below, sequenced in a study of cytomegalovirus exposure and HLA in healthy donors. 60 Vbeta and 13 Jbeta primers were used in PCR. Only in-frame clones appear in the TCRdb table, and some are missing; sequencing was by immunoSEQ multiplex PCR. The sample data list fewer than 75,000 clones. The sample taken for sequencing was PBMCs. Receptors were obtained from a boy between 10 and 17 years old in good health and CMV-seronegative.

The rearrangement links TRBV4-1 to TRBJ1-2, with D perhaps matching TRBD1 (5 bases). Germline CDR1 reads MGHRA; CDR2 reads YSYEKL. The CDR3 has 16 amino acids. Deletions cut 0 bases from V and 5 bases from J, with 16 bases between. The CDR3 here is CASSQDQTDPVYGYTF. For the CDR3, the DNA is TGCGCCAGCAGCCAAGATCAGACAGACCCCGTTTATGGCTACACCTTC.

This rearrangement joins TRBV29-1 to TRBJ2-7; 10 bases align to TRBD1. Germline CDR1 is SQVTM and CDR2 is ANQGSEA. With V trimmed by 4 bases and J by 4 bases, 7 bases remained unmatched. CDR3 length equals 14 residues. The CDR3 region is CSVVGTGDVYEQYF. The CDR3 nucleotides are TGCAGCGTTGTTGGGACAGGGGACGTTTACGAGCAGTACTTC.

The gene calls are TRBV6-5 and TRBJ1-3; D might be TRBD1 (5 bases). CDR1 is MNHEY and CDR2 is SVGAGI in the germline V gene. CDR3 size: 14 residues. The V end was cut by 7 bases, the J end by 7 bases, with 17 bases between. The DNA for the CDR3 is TGTGCCAGCACCGAGGGGCCGGGAGGGAACACCATATATTTT. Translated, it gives CASTEGPGGNTIYF.

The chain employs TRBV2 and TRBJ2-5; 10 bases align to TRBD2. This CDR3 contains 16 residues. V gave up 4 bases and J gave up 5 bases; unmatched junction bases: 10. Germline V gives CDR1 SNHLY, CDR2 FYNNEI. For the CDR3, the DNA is TGTGCCAGCAGTGCGCTAGCGGGGGTGGCTTTGGAGACCCAGTACTTC. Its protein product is CASSALAGVALETQYF.

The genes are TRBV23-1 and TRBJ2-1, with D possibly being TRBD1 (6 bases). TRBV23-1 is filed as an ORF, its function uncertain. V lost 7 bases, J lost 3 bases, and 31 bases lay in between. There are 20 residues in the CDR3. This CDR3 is CASTTLPRPGGPVSYNEQFF. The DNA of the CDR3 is TGCGCCAGCACCACCCTCCCGCGGCCTGGGGGCCCAGTGAGCTACAATGAGCAGTTCTTC.

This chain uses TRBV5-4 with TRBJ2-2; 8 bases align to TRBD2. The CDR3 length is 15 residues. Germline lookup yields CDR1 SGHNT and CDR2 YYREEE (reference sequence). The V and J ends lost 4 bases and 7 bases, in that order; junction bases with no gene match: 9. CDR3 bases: TGTGCCAGCAGCCGTGCGGGGGGCCATGGCGGGGAGCTGTTTTTT. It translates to CASSRAGGHGGELFF.

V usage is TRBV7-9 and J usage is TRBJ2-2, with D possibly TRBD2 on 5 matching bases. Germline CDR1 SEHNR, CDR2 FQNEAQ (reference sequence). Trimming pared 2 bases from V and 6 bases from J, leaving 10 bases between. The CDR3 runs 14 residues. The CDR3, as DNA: TGTGCCAGCAGCTTAAGGCTAGCATCCGGGGAGCTGTTTTTT. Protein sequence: CASSLRLASGELFF.

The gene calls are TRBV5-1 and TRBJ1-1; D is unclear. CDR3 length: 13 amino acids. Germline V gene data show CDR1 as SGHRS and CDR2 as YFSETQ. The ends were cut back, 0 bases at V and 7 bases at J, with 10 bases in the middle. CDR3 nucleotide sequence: TGCGCCAGCAGCTTGGGGGAAGCGGGTGAAGCTTTCTTT. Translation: CASSLGEAGEAFF.

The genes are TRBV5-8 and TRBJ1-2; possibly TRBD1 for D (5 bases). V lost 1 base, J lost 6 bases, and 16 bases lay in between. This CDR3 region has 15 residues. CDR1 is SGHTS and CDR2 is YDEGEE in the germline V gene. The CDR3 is CASSLFARAGDGYTF. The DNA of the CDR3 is TGTGCCAGCAGCTTGTTCGCCAGGGCTGGAGATGGCTACACCTTC.

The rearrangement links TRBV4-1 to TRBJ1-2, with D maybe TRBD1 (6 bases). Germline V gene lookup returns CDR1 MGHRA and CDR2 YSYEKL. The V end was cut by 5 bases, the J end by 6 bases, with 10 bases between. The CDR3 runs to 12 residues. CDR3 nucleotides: TGCGCCAGCAGCAATACAGGGAATGGCTACACCTTC. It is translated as CASSNTGNGYTF.

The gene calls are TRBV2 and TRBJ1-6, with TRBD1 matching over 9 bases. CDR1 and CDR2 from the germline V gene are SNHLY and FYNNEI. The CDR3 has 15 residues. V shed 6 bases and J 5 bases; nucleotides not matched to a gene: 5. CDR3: CASSLQGAHNSPLHF. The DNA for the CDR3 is TGTGCCAGCAGCTTACAGGGGGCGCATAATTCACCCCTCCACTTT. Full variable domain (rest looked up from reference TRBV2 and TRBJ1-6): EPEVTQTPSHQVTQMGQEVILRCVPISNHLYFYWYRQILGQKVEFLVSFYNNEISEKSEIFDDQFSVERPDGSNFTLKIRSTKLEDSAMYFCASSLQGAHNSPLHFGNGTRLTVT.

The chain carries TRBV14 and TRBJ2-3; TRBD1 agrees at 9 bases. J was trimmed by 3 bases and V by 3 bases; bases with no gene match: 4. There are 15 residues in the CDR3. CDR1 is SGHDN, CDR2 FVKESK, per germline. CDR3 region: CASSQLGQGTDTQYF. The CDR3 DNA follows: TGTGCCAGCAGCCAGCTAGGACAGGGGACAGATACGCAGTATTTT.